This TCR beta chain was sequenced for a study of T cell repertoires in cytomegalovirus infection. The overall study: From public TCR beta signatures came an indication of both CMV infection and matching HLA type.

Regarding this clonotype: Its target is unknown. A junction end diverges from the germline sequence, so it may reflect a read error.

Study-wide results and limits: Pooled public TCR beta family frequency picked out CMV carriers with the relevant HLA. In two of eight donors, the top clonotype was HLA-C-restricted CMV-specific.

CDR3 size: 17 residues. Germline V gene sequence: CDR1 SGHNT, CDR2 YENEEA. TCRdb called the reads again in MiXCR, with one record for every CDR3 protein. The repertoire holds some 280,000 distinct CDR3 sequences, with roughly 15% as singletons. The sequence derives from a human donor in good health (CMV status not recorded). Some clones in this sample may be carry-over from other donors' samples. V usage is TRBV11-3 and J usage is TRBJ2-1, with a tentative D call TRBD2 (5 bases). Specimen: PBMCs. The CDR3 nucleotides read TGTGTCAGCAGCTTAGAGGCGAGCGGATACTCCTACAATGAGCAGTTCTTC. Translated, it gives CVSSLEASGYSYNEQFF.